The sequence of this T cell receptor (beta chain) was determined in a study of blood T cell repertoires in COVID-19 (dated by TCRdb to the early 2020s). At the level of the whole study: Collaborator samples came from the United States, Italy and Spain and covered acute and convalescent phases of COVID-19. The samples were drawn from two sources: the first 160 participants of the ongoing ImmuneRACE study, and 1,000 to 1,500 subjects contributed by 6 global collaborators. The sample metadata nearly always contained a de-identified subject ID, COVID-19 status, age in years and sex. Where HLA class I and class II types were available, the types were taken from metadata supplied by the sample provider, not from assay-based typing. The material from the prospective study consisted of cDNA or gDNA derived from T cells, B-cell-depleted T cells, or PBMCs. A freely available public database, intended as a resource for researchers studying the immune response to SARS-CoV-2, is where the repertoires were released. Deeply sampled blood TCRbeta repertoires from subjects exposed to, actively infected with, or recovered from COVID-19 were included in the dataset. Here is what the overall study found, with its caveats: Clinical and demographic metadata were provided uncurated, with the amount varying by source and participant.

TCRbeta CDR3 regions were amplified from genomic DNA by means of the immunoSEQ Assay, a bias-controlled multiplex PCR. Regarding the original processing steps: The number of nucleated cells in each sample was estimated from the amplification of reference gene primers within the assay. To quantify the absolute abundance of each unique TCRbeta CDR3 rearrangement, sequence reads were collapsed and filtered. For each sample, productive Simpson clonality was calculated by taking the square root of Simpson's diversity index across productive rearrangements. TCRdb's version of the immuneACCESS table is confined to in-frame rearrangements and falls short of the full clone set. An unresolved V gene accounts for under half of the shortfall where checked; the remainder is of unknown origin. That table is the source of V, J and clone size, and D and trimming were worked out from the DNA. Present in this sample are 300,000 to 350,000 clones, 90% of which were seen just once. The ten largest account for around 0.93% of the sample.

One collaborating source in Seattle enrolled patients while the patients were actively infected and followed the patients over time throughout the course of disease. Whole blood was collected in K2EDTA tubes by collaborating institutions according to the institutions' own protocols. For TCRbeta analysis, collaborators shipped samples as frozen whole blood, isolated PBMCs, or DNA extracted from either of those sample types. The germline V gene (reference sequence) sets CDR1 to LGHDT and CDR2 to YNNKEL. Unmatched junction bases come to 11, with V trimmed by 6 bases and J by 3 bases. Measured from the cysteine to the phenylalanine, the CDR3 is 17 residues long. Only the CDR3 DNA is retained, 51 bases long and in frame from the first base. This clone was seen just once. Its antigen is still unknown. No base quality values were provided; no much bigger clone lies one nucleotide off.

Recombination linked TRBV3-1 (or the pseudogene TRBV3-2) to TRBJ2-1; 10 bases in the middle match TRBD2. The sample consisted of peripheral blood. The sequence was collected from a woman aged 40 to 55 with COVID-19, enrolled during active disease. CDR3 sequence: CASSLSFLAGDYNEQFF. The DNA sequence follows: TGTGCCAGCAGTCTTAGCTTCCTAGCGGGGGACTACAATGAGCAGTTCTTC.